Listed here are 28 T cell receptor beta chains from one sample, sequenced in a study of blood T cell repertoires in COVID-19. Using immunoSEQ multiplex PCR, the repertoire was profiled, and TCRdb retains in-frame clones only, with some absent. The table records some 290,000 clones, roughly nine tenths of them present only once. Sequencing used peripheral blood. These receptors all come from a woman in her thirties with COVID-19, enrolled during active disease.

This chain uses TRBV3-1 (or the pseudogene TRBV3-2) with TRBJ2-3; 15 bases map to TRBD2. This CDR3 is 18 amino acids long. Looked up from germline, CDR1 is LGHDT and CDR2 is YNNKEL (reference sequence). V lost 3 bases and J lost 9; bases outside the gene matches: 13. CDR3 amino acids: CASSHRTSGGAGTRTQYF. CDR3 coding DNA: TGTGCCAGCAGCCATCGGACTAGCGGGGGGGCCGGCACCCGGACGCAGTATTTT.

CDR3 protein: CASSQTQGVVAYEQYF. CDR3 coding DNA: TGTGCCAGCAGCCAAACGCAGGGGGTGGTAGCCTACGAGCAGTACTTC. This chain connects TRBV3-1 (or the pseudogene TRBV3-2) to TRBJ2-7; 7 bases agree with TRBD1. CDR3 length: 16 amino acids. Trimming took 2 bases from V and 2 from J; bases not matched to a gene: 9. Germline CDR1 LGHDT, CDR2 YNNKEL (reference sequence).

The chain couples TRBV12-3 or TRBV12-4 to TRBJ1-3; D is unclear. V lost 8 bases, J lost 5 bases, and 10 bases lay in between. CDR3 length equals 12 residues. CDR3 sequence reads: CASVGGRNTIYF. CDR3 sequence (DNA): TGTGCCAGCGTCGGAGGGAGAAACACCATATATTTT.

This chain connects TRBV3-1 (or the pseudogene TRBV3-2) to TRBJ1-5, with D perhaps TRBD1 (6 bases). CDR3 length equals 14 residues. Germline CDR1 is LGHDT and CDR2 is YNNKEL (reference sequence). Trimming stripped 4 bases from V and 5 bases from J, with 12 bases between. The CDR3 loop reads CASSPYRDHQPQHF. The CDR3 nucleotides read TGTGCCAGCAGCCCATACAGGGATCATCAGCCCCAGCATTTT.

The rearrangement links TRBV18 to TRBJ1-2; 7 bases map to TRBD1. Germline CDR1 KGHSH, CDR2 LQKENI. The length of the CDR3 is 14 residues. Losses at the gene ends were 4 bases for V and 6 bases for J; bases not matched to a gene: 8. The CDR3 reads CASSLQQGNDGYTF. The CDR3 coding sequence is TGTGCCAGCTCACTGCAACAGGGGAACGATGGCTACACCTTC. The full variable domain, completed using reference TRBV18 and TRBJ1-2, is NAGVMQNPRHLVRRRGQEARLRCSPMKGHSHVYWYRQLPEEGLKFMVYLQKENIIDESGMPKERFSAEFPKEGPSILRIQQVVRGDSAAYFCASSLQQGNDGYTFGSGTRLTVV.

The rearrangement uses TRBV5-5 and TRBJ1-1, with a possible D match to TRBD1 (5 bases). The V gene lost 1 base and the J gene lost 4 bases, with 11 bases spanning the gap. Germline-derived CDR1 and CDR2 are SGHKS and YYEKEE (reference sequence). This CDR3 comprises 14 residues. CDR3 DNA: TGTGCCAGCAGCTTGTGGGGGGTGACCACTGAAGCTTTCTTT. Amino acids: CASSLWGVTTEAFF.

V and J are TRBV11-2 and TRBJ1-5, with no clear D. Germline V gene sequence: CDR1 SGHAT, CDR2 FQNNGV. The CDR3 contains 15 residues. V shed 3 bases and J shed 3 bases, with 12 bases lying between them. CDR3 in DNA: TGTGCCAGCAGCTTTTACGTGGGCCCCAATCAGCCCCAGCATTTT. Protein sequence: CASSFYVGPNQPQHF. Full variable domain (missing parts from reference TRBV11-2 and TRBJ1-5): EAGVAQSPRYKIIEKRQSVAFWCNPISGHATLYWYQQILGQGPKLLIQFQNNGVVDDSQLPKDRFSAERLKGVDSTLKIQPAKLEDSAVYLCASSFYVGPNQPQHFGDGTRLSIL.

The chain has TRBV6-2 or TRBV6-3 and TRBJ2-3, with D possibly TRBD1 on 6 matching bases. Deletions cut 0 bases from V and 7 bases from J, with 11 bases between. Per the germline V gene, CDR1 is MNHEY and CDR2 is SVGEGT. CDR3 length: 14 residues. The CDR3 DNA follows: TGTGCCAGCAGTTACTCCCAGGGGTCGTATACGCAGTATTTT. Translated: CASSYSQGSYTQYF.

The genes are TRBV3-1 (or the pseudogene TRBV3-2) and TRBJ2-1; D gene unclear. Germline V gene sequence: CDR1 LGHDT, CDR2 YNNKEL (reference sequence). V dropped 4 bases and J dropped 4 bases, with 11 bases sitting between them. The CDR3 totals 14 residues. CDR3 in amino acids: CASSLTVAYNEQFF. CDR3 sequence (DNA): TGTGCCAGCAGCCTCACCGTTGCGTACAATGAGCAGTTCTTC.

This chain links TRBV7-6 with TRBJ1-1; D is perhaps TRBD1 (5 bases). In germline, CDR1 is SGHVS, CDR2 FNYEAQ. V lost 4 bases, J lost 8 bases, and 11 bases lay in between. This CDR3 is 12 amino acids long. CDR3 in DNA: TGTGCCAGCAGCTCCGGGGGGGGAGAAGCTTTCTTT. This translates into CASSSGGGEAFF.

The gene calls are TRBV7-6 and TRBJ1-1; no firm D call. The CDR3 runs 9 residues. V gave up 5 bases and J gave up 13 bases, with 8 bases separating them. CDR1 SGHVS and CDR2 FNYEAQ come from the germline V gene. Written as DNA, the CDR3 is TGTGCCAGCAGCCCCTACGTTTTCTTT. Encoded protein: CASSPYVFF.

This clone was found once. This chain connects TRBV7-9 to TRBJ2-2; D remains unclear. The V gene's germline CDR1 is SEHNR and CDR2 FQNEAQ (reference sequence). This CDR3 region has 14 residues. V lost 6 bases and J 5 bases, leaving 13 bases between the germline ends. The CDR3 DNA reads as TGTGCCAGCAGTCTTTCCCCGACAACCGGGGAGCTGTTTTTT. Translating it yields CASSLSPTTGELFF.

The genes are TRBV7-2 and TRBJ2-1, with D possibly TRBD2 on 5 matching bases. CDR3 length: 14 residues. The germline V gene has CDR1 SGHTA and CDR2 FQGNSA. Trimming left V 2 bases short and J 7 bases short, with 12 bases between. The CDR3 region is CASSLSPSYNEQFF. The CDR3 bases are TGTGCCAGCAGCTTAAGTCCTAGCTATAATGAGCAGTTCTTC.

CDR3 sequence reads: CASSIWWVAVLTCYYGYTF. As DNA, the CDR3 is TGTGCCAGTAGTATTTGGTGGGTGGCGGTCCTTACATGCTACTATGGCTACACCTTC. This sequence joins TRBV19 and TRBJ1-2; D unresolved. V was trimmed by 3 bases and J by 3 bases, leaving 26 bases between them. The length of the CDR3 is 19 residues. In germline, CDR1 is LNHDA, CDR2 SQIVND (reference sequence).

The chain is built from TRBV6-5 and TRBJ2-1; weak D call: TRBD2 (5 bases). Germline CDR1 and CDR2: MNHEY and SVGAGI. This CDR3 spans 16 amino acids. Trimming cost V 2 bases and J 7 bases, with 18 bases left between them. CDR3 region: CASSYGPARVGNEQFF. CDR3 sequence (DNA): TGTGCCAGCAGTTACGGGCCCGCGAGGGTGGGGAATGAGCAGTTCTTC.

The chain uses TRBV11-2 and TRBJ2-1; 10 bases line up with TRBD2. Germline V gene lookup returns CDR1 SGHAT and CDR2 FQNNGV. This CDR3 comprises 17 residues. The V gene end was trimmed by 1 base and the J gene end by 3 bases; junction bases not matched to a gene: 6. CDR3 protein: CASSLGTLAGVYNEQFF. The CDR3 DNA is TGTGCCAGCAGCTTAGGTACCCTAGCGGGGGTCTACAATGAGCAGTTCTTC.

The chain couples TRBV28 to TRBJ2-1, with TRBD2 identical over 11 bases. Germline assignment: CDR1 MDHEN and CDR2 SYDVKM. V gave up 3 bases and J gave up 10 bases; unmatched junction bases: 14. The CDR3 length is 17 residues. The CDR3: CASSFSPSGGPQGEQFF. As DNA, the CDR3 is TGTGCCAGCAGTTTCTCGCCTAGCGGGGGGCCTCAGGGGGAGCAGTTCTTC.

This chain links TRBV28 with TRBJ1-1; D unclear. The CDR3 runs 12 residues. Germline V gene data show CDR1 as MDHEN and CDR2 as SYDVKM. V lost 7 bases and J 4 bases, leaving 10 bases between the germline ends. Here the CDR3 reads CASTLRGTEAFF. The CDR3 DNA reads as TGTGCCAGCACCCTCCGGGGCACTGAAGCTTTCTTT. Full variable domain (missing parts from reference TRBV28 and TRBJ1-1): DVKVTQSSRYLVKRTGEKVFLECVQDMDHENMFWYRQDPGLGLRLIYFSYDVKMKEKGDIPEGYSVSREKKERFSLILESASTNQTSMYLCASTLRGTEAFFGQGTRLTVV.

The chain joins TRBV25-1 to TRBJ2-5; D uncertain. The length of the CDR3 is 13 residues. The V and J ends lost 2 bases and 5 bases respectively, with 9 bases between them. Germline V gene lookup returns CDR1 MGHDK and CDR2 SYGVNS. In DNA, the CDR3 is TGTGCCAGCAGTGAAGGGCATCGGGAGACCCAGTACTTC. Translation: CASSEGHRETQYF.

The chain joins TRBV7-7 to TRBJ2-5; D is ambiguous. Trimming pared 3 bases from V and 4 bases from J, leaving 9 bases between. From germline, CDR1 is SSHAT and CDR2 FNYEAQ (reference sequence). The CDR3 is 13 residues long. CDR3 sequence: CASSFNFGETQYF. The CDR3 coding sequence is TGTGCCAGCAGCTTTAATTTCGGAGAGACCCAGTACTTC.

The chain recombines TRBV6-5 with TRBJ1-1; TRBD1 matches at 7 bases. The V gene end was trimmed by 4 bases and the J gene end by 4 bases; junction bases not matched to a gene: 3. CDR3 length equals 13 residues. Per the germline V gene, CDR1 is MNHEY and CDR2 is SVGAGI. The CDR3 DNA follows: TGTGCCAGCAGTTCGGACAGGTTCACTGAAGCTTTCTTT. This gives the protein CASSSDRFTEAFF.

This clone was seen a few times. The J gene is TRBJ2-1, the V gene TRBV5-1, with TRBD2 identical over 8 bases. Germline values: CDR1 SGHRS, CDR2 YFSETQ. The CDR3 loop spans 17 amino acids. Trimming at V came to 0 bases and at J to 5 bases, leaving 10 bases not matched to a gene. Here the CDR3 reads CASSLAPQGGGNNEQFF. The CDR3 nucleotides read TGCGCCAGCAGCTTGGCGCCCCAAGGCGGGGGGAACAATGAGCAGTTCTTC.

This chain connects TRBV18 to TRBJ2-3, with D perhaps TRBD2 (6 bases). The CDR3 length is 14 residues. The V gene lost 3 bases and the J gene lost 7 bases, with 14 bases spanning the gap. Germline V gene lookup returns CDR1 KGHSH and CDR2 LQKENI. Here the CDR3 reads CASSPEGGRYTQYF. CDR3 bases: TGTGCCAGCTCACCGGAAGGAGGGAGGTATACGCAGTATTTT.

This clone was seen a few times. V usage is TRBV5-1 and J usage is TRBJ2-7; D not certain. The germline V gene has CDR1 SGHRS and CDR2 YFSETQ. The CDR3 has 14 residues. The V end lost 0 bases, the J end lost 0 bases, and 7 bases lay between the germline ends. In nucleotides, the CDR3 is TGCGCCAGCAGCTTGGTTCGGTTCTCCTACGAGCAGTACTTC. Amino acids: CASSLVRFSYEQYF.

V gene TRBV5-1 combines with J gene TRBJ1-4; 9 nucleotides align to TRBD1. This CDR3 has 14 residues. V was pared by 4 bases and J by 11 bases, with 9 bases of the junction left unmatched. The germline V gene has CDR1 SGHRS and CDR2 YFSETQ. CDR3 loop: CASSLGDRDVKLFF. DNA of the CDR3: TGCGCCAGCAGCCTCGGGGACAGGGATGTGAAACTGTTTTTT.

The chain uses TRBV5-6 and TRBJ2-7, with TRBD2 matching over 9 bases. J was trimmed by 3 bases and V by 7 bases; bases with no gene match: 5. Looked up from germline, CDR1 is SGHDT and CDR2 is YYEEEE. This CDR3 spans 13 amino acids. The CDR3 reads CASLRSGGYEQYF. The CDR3 coding sequence is TGTGCCAGCCTACGTAGCGGGGGCTACGAGCAGTACTTC.

The rearrangement uses TRBV5-4 and TRBJ2-2; 12 nucleotides match TRBD1. J was trimmed by 7 bases and V by 2 bases; bases with no gene match: 9. The CDR3 totals 17 residues. Germline values: CDR1 SGHNT, CDR2 YYREEE (reference sequence). The CDR3 bases are TGTGCCAGCAGCTTTGGTTTGGGGACAGGGGGCATCGGGGAGCTGTTTTTT. Its protein is CASSFGLGTGGIGELFF.

V usage is TRBV21-1 and J usage is TRBJ2-1; TRBD1, the table's D call, lacks a check against the DNA. TRBV21-1 is a recognized pseudogene. The CDR3 has 19 amino acids. The CDR3 DNA follows: TGTGCCAGCAGCACTTCGGACAGGGGGCCGACCGCACCTTACAATGAGCAGTTCTTC. It codes for CASSTSDRGPTAPYNEQFF.